The T cell receptor (beta chain) under discussion was sequenced for a study of blood T cell repertoires in COVID-19. The CDR3 runs 17 residues. V dropped 4 bases and J dropped 3 bases, with 19 bases sitting between them. The germline V gene encodes CDR1 SGHRS and CDR2 YFSETQ. Profiled with immunoSEQ multiplex PCR; TCRdb holds only in-frame clones, not every one. Here the sample spans over 150,000 clones, around 74% being singletons. This receptor was identified in a woman over 75 with acute or convalescent COVID-19. The chain couples TRBV5-1 to TRBJ1-4, with D possibly TRBD1 on 6 matching bases. Material for sequencing was peripheral blood. CDR3 residues: CASSPDPPGTSNEKLFF. Here the CDR3 DNA reads TGCGCCAGCAGCCCAGACCCCCCAGGGACATCTAATGAAAAACTGTTTTTT.